These 17 T cell receptor beta chains share one sample of origin, sequenced in a study of T cell responses to AZD1222 COVID-19 vaccine. Profiling relied on immunoSEQ multiplex PCR, and the TCRdb table lists in-frame clones only, not all of them. The data contain approximately 190,000 clones, around 94% of them singletons. The sequenced sample was peripheral blood, obtained 28 days after the second dose of the MenACWY control vaccine. These receptor sequences come from an adult who received the MenACWY meningococcal vaccine as a control.

V usage is TRBV24-1 and J usage is TRBJ1-1; tentatively, D is TRBD1 (5 bases). V dropped 4 bases and J dropped 1 base, with 6 bases sitting between them. The germline V gene encodes CDR1 KGHDR and CDR2 SFDVKD. This CDR3 is 13 amino acids long. CDR3 in amino acids: CATSEGPNTEAFF. CDR3 coding DNA: TGTGCCACCAGTGAGGGGCCGAACACTGAAGCTTTCTTT.

The chain is built from TRBV4-2 and TRBJ1-5; tentative D call: TRBD1 (6 bases). Germline CDR1 reads LGHNA; CDR2 reads YNFKEQ. Trimming shortened V by 1 base and J by 7 bases, and 14 bases separated the two germline ends. The CDR3 extends over 15 amino acids. The CDR3 DNA follows: TGTGCCAGCAGCCAAGCCCTAGGGGGAGGACAGCCCCAGCATTTT. It translates to CASSQALGGGQPQHF.

V gene TRBV5-3 combines with J gene TRBJ2-1; 8 nucleotides match TRBD1. TRBV5-3 carries the ORF label, with uncertain function. The CDR3 covers 18 residues. The V gene end was trimmed by 0 bases and the J gene end by 8 bases; junction bases not matched to a gene: 16. For the CDR3, the DNA is TGTGCCAGAAGCTTGGCCGGAGGTACAGGGGGGCGAAAGGATGAGCAGTTCTTC. This sequence encodes CARSLAGGTGGRKDEQFF.

This chain links TRBV18 with TRBJ1-2; D remains unclear. Germline V gene sequence: CDR1 KGHSH, CDR2 LQKENI. The CDR3 extends over 15 amino acids. The V gene lost 3 bases and the J gene lost 8 bases, with 19 bases spanning the gap. CDR3 DNA: TGTGCCAGCTCACCTACCTTGAGGGATGGTACGGGCTACACCTTC. Amino acids: CASSPTLRDGTGYTF.

The rearrangement uses TRBV6-5 and TRBJ1-4; D is perhaps TRBD1 (6 bases). Trimming stripped 2 bases from V and 0 bases from J, with 7 bases between. This CDR3 has 15 residues. Per the germline V gene, CDR1 is MNHEY and CDR2 is SVGAGI. The CDR3 DNA follows: TGTGCCAGCAGTTACAAGGGGGCAACTAATGAAAAACTGTTTTTT. The encoded protein is CASSYKGATNEKLFF.

The chain employs TRBV28 and TRBJ1-6, with TRBD1 matching over 9 bases. Looked up from germline, CDR1 is MDHEN and CDR2 is SYDVKM. The CDR3 length is 15 residues. The ends lost 3 bases at V and 10 bases at J; junction bases unmatched: 7. CDR3 in amino acids: CASSLAGTGRSPLHF. Written as DNA, the CDR3 is TGTGCCAGCAGTTTGGCGGGGACAGGGAGGTCACCCCTCCACTTT.

The chain employs TRBV7-2 and TRBJ1-4; weak D call: TRBD1 (6 bases). From germline, CDR1 is SGHTA and CDR2 FQGNSA. CDR3 length: 15 amino acids. The V end was cut by 0 bases, the J end by 8 bases, with 13 bases between. The DNA of the CDR3 is TGTGCCAGCAGCTTAGCGGGGACACACGGGGAAAAACTGTTTTTT. Translation gives CASSLAGTHGEKLFF.

The chain employs TRBV7-2 and TRBJ2-1; 7 bases map to TRBD1. CDR1 is SGHTA and CDR2 is FQGNSA in the germline V gene. The CDR3 length is 15 residues. After removal of 5 bases from V and 12 bases from J, the junction contained 16 bases not matched to a gene. The CDR3: CASSVSRGTTPLQFF. The CDR3 DNA sequence: TGTGCCAGCAGCGTATCCAGGGGGACGACGCCCCTGCAGTTCTTC.

The chain has TRBV7-2 and TRBJ2-7; 7 bases agree with TRBD1. Germline V CDR1 and CDR2: SGHTA, FQGNSA. The J segment lost 4 bases and the V segment lost 1 base, leaving 7 bases of the junction unmatched. CDR3 length: 15 residues. CDR3: CASSLGGQRGYEQYF. CDR3 nucleotides: TGTGCCAGCAGCTTAGGGGGACAGAGGGGTTACGAGCAGTACTTC.

This chain uses TRBV3-1 (or the pseudogene TRBV3-2) with TRBJ2-1; 8 bases line up with TRBD1. The germline V gene has CDR1 LGHDT and CDR2 YNNKEL (reference sequence). With V trimmed by 4 bases and J by 8 bases, 10 bases remained unmatched. This CDR3 has 15 residues. The CDR3 loop reads CASSRAGGAGDEQFF. CDR3 DNA: TGTGCCAGCAGCCGCGCAGGGGGCGCTGGCGATGAGCAGTTCTTC.

The genes are TRBV11-3 and TRBJ1-1, with a weak D call TRBD1 (5 bases). Germline CDR1 and CDR2: SGHNT and YENEEA. V was pared by 0 bases and J by 1 base, with 15 bases between. This CDR3 comprises 17 residues. CDR3 protein: CASSLEDSGQPNTEAFF. CDR3 bases: TGTGCCAGCAGCTTAGAAGACAGCGGGCAGCCGAACACTGAAGCTTTCTTT.

V usage is TRBV2 and J usage is TRBJ2-4; D remains ambiguous. The CDR3 has 12 residues. The germline V and J ends were trimmed by 8 bases and 7 bases, with 12 bases remaining between them. The V gene's germline CDR1 is SNHLY and CDR2 FYNNEI. CDR3 sequence (DNA): TGTGCCAGCCTGACTGGGTGGAACATTCAGTACTTC. Translated: CASLTGWNIQYF.

The chain couples TRBV5-6 to TRBJ2-2; D gene unclear. The V gene lost 4 bases and the J gene lost 6 bases, with 7 bases spanning the gap. CDR1 and CDR2 from the germline V gene are SGHDT and YYEEEE. The CDR3 contains 12 residues. The chain's CDR3 is CASSVGPGELFF. CDR3 DNA sequence: TGTGCCAGCAGCGTTGGCCCCGGGGAGCTGTTTTTT.

This clone was counted a few times. CDR3 protein: CASSHPLAHSNTGELFF. CDR3 bases: TGCGCCAGCAGCCACCCACTAGCCCACTCGAACACCGGGGAGCTGTTTTTT. This chain links TRBV4-1 with TRBJ2-2; D perhaps matches TRBD2 (6 bases). The CDR3 contains 17 residues. Trimming took off 3 bases at V and 0 bases at J, with 14 bases between the two ends. Germline assignment: CDR1 MGHRA and CDR2 YSYEKL.

V usage is TRBV11-2 and J usage is TRBJ1-1; the D is unclear. CDR3 size: 14 residues. The V gene lost 5 bases and the J gene lost 4 bases, with 14 bases spanning the gap. Per germline, CDR1 SGHAT and CDR2 FQNNGV. The CDR3 nucleotides are TGTGCCAGCAGCCGGACCCGGATCGGCACTGAAGCTTTCTTT. It specifies CASSRTRIGTEAFF.

The gene calls are TRBV28 and TRBJ2-2; 11 nucleotides align to TRBD2. Trimming took 4 bases from V and 3 from J; bases not matched to a gene: 4. Germline CDR1 and CDR2: MDHEN and SYDVKM. The CDR3 runs 16 residues. CDR3 sequence: CASSSVAGGDTGELFF. The CDR3 DNA reads TGTGCCAGCAGTTCGGTAGCGGGAGGGGACACCGGGGAGCTGTTTTTT.

J is TRBJ2-3 and V is TRBV12-5; 10 nucleotides align to TRBD1. Losses at the gene ends were 7 bases for V and 6 bases for J; bases not matched to a gene: 7. The length of the CDR3 is 14 residues. CDR1 and CDR2 from the germline V gene are LGHNT and FRNRAP. As DNA, the CDR3 is TGTGCTAGTGCCTCGGACAGGGGGGTCGATACGCAGTATTTT. Its protein product is CASASDRGVDTQYF.